This T cell receptor beta chain is from a study of T cells after yellow fever vaccination. Germline loops: CDR1 MNHEY, CDR2 SMNVEV (reference sequence). Trimming took 6 bases from V and 2 from J, leaving 10 bases between them. This CDR3 spans 13 amino acids. The sample holds many counts of this clonotype. TCRdb used MiXCR to reprocess the 5' RACE reads, holding one entry per CDR3 protein. Among around 340,000 distinct CDR3 sequences listed, about an eighth were seen once. This TCR was sampled from a man aged 18-30 years who received the YFV17D yellow fever vaccine. The sample in question was CD4+ T cells sorted from PBMCs, obtained 15 days after the yellow fever booster vaccination. The chain employs TRBV27 and TRBJ2-5, with no clear D. CDR3 bases: TGTGCCAGCAGCCTACAGACGCAAGAGACCCAGTACTTC. This codes for CASSLQTQETQYF.